Below, one T cell receptor beta chain is given with its context. The data originate from a study of T cells in tumors after PD-1 blockade. The V gene's germline CDR1 is SEHNR and CDR2 FQNEAQ (reference sequence). The CDR3 loop spans 15 amino acids. J was trimmed by 4 bases and V by 1 base; bases with no gene match: 2. Some clones are missing from TCRdb's copy, which holds only in-frame ones; the method was immunoSEQ multiplex PCR. The sample contains approximately 48,000 clones, 65% to 85% of which appear only once. The TCR originated in a human donor with basal cell carcinoma. The sequencing here drew on PBMCs, taken before anti-PD-1 treatment. The V call is TRBV7-9, the J call TRBJ1-2, with 11 bases fitting TRBD1. The CDR3 DNA follows: TGTGCCAGCAGCTTAGGAGGGACAGGGGGCTATGGCTACACCTTC. Its protein product is CASSLGGTGGYGYTF.